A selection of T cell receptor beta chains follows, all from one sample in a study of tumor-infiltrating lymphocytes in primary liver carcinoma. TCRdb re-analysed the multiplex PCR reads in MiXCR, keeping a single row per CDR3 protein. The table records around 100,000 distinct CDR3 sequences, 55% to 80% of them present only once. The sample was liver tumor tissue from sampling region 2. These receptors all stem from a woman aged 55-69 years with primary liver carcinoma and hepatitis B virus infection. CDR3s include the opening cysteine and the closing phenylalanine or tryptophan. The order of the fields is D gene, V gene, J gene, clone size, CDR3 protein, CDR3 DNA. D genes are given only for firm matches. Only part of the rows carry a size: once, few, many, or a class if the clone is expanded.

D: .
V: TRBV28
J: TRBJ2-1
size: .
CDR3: CASSLVFKSGTVDNEQFF
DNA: TGTGCCAGCAGTTTGGTCTTCAAGTCGGGGACGGTGGACAATGAGCAGTTCTTC

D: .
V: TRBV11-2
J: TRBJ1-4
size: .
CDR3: CHSSFRDKGEELFF
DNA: TGTCACAGCAGCTTCCGGGACAAGGGTGAAGAACTGTTTTTT

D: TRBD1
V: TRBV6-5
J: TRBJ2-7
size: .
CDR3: CASSYSALGQGSYEQYF
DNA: TGTGCCAGCAGTTATTCCGCCCTGGGACAGGGCTCCTACGAGCAGTACTTC

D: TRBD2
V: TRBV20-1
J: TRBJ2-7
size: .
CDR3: CSARKAGARIYEQYF
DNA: TGCAGTGCTAGAAAGGCGGGAGCTCGTATTTACGAGCAGTACTTC

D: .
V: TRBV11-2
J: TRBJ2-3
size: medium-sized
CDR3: CASSLGEGASTDTQYF
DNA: TGTGCCAGCAGCTTAGGGGAGGGGGCTTCCACAGATACGCAGTATTTT

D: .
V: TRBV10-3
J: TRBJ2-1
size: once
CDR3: CAINDIYDEQFF
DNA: TGTGCCATCAATGACATATACGATGAGCAGTTCTTC

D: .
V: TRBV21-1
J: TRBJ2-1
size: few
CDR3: CASRDATYNEQFF
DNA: TGTGCCAGCAGGGACGCCACCTACAATGAGCAGTTCTTC

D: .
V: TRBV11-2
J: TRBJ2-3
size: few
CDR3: CASSLIPGATDTQYF
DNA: TGTGCCAGCAGCTTAATACCCGGCGCTACAGATACGCAGTATTTT

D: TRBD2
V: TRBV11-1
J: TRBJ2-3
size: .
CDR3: CVSSLRQRAGESQF
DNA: TGTGTCAGCAGTTTAAGGCAACGTGCGGGAGAGTCTCAGTTT

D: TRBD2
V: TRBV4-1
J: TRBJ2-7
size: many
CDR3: CASSGLGTSGRAPYEQYF
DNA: TGCGCCAGCAGCGGCCTCGGGACTAGCGGGAGGGCCCCCTACGAGCAGTACTTC

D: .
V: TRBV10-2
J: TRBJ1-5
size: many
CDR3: CASSLNQGNQPQHF
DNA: TGCGCCAGCAGTTTAAATCAGGGCAATCAGCCCCAGCATTTT